Below are 21 T cell receptor beta chains sequenced from a single sample in a study of cytomegalovirus exposure and HLA in healthy donors. This PCR relied on a set of 60 Vbeta primers and 13 Jbeta primers. Repertoires were generated with immunoSEQ multiplex PCR, while TCRdb's copy carries only in-frame clones and drops some. The sample table sets out 96,000 or so clones. The sequenced sample was PBMCs. The receptors shown here come from a woman aged 25 to 39 in good health and CMV-seronegative.

This rearrangement joins TRBV5-1 to TRBJ2-7; 7 positions agree with TRBD2. This CDR3 has 16 amino acids. Germline V CDR1 and CDR2: SGHRS, YFSETQ. V trimming: 4 bases; J trimming: 0 bases; junction bases outside the gene matches: 10. Here the CDR3 reads CASSLGGAGSSYEQYF. The CDR3 region has the DNA TGCGCCAGCAGCCTTGGAGGAGCGGGGAGCTCCTACGAGCAGTACTTC.

V usage is TRBV7-6 and J usage is TRBJ1-2, with 8 bases that match TRBD1. The germline gives CDR1 SGHVS, CDR2 FNYEAQ. Trimming removed 5 bases from V and 6 bases from J; junction bases left unmatched: 14. There are 16 residues in the CDR3. The CDR3 sequence is CASSPRTGMFVDGYTF. CDR3 DNA sequence: TGTGCCAGCAGCCCCAGGACAGGGATGTTCGTCGATGGCTACACCTTC.

The gene calls are TRBV7-2 and TRBJ1-5; 9 nucleotides agree with TRBD1. This CDR3 has 17 amino acids. CDR1 is SGHTA, CDR2 FQGNSA, per germline. The junction had 11 bases not matched to a gene; V was cut back by 5 bases and J by 3 bases. Written as DNA, the CDR3 is TGTGCCAGCAGCGGTGCCGGACAGGGGAGGGACAATCAGCCCCAGCATTTT. Its translation: CASSGAGQGRDNQPQHF.

The chain combines TRBV5-8 with TRBJ2-1, with D maybe TRBD1 (5 bases). CDR3 length: 11 amino acids. The V gene lost 5 bases and the J gene lost 8 bases, with 8 bases spanning the gap. The V gene's germline CDR1 is SGHTS and CDR2 YDEGEE. CDR3 region: CASSPGYEQFF. CDR3 coding DNA: TGTGCCAGCAGTCCAGGGTATGAGCAGTTCTTC.

This chain connects TRBV28 to TRBJ1-6, with 11 bases lining up with TRBD1. The CDR3 loop spans 15 amino acids. Germline V gene sequence: CDR1 MDHEN, CDR2 SYDVKM. Germline trimming cut 4 bases from V and 9 bases from J; bases unmatched to any gene: 5. The CDR3 spells CASSSRGQGGSPLHF. The CDR3 DNA is TGTGCCAGCAGTTCGCGGGGACAGGGGGGTTCACCCCTCCACTTT.

This chain joins TRBV9 and TRBJ2-1; 8 positions agree with TRBD1. The germline V gene encodes CDR1 SGDLS and CDR2 YYNGEE. The CDR3 is 15 residues long. The trim removed 3 bases at V and 3 bases at J, leaving 5 bases unmatched. CDR3 sequence (DNA): TGTGCCAGCAGCGCTACAGGGGGAATCTACAATGAGCAGTTCTTC. Translation gives CASSATGGIYNEQFF.

The chain is built from TRBV5-1 and TRBJ2-3; D might be TRBD2 (5 bases). From germline, CDR1 is SGHRS and CDR2 YFSETQ. The CDR3 sequence is 16 residues long. V was clipped by 2 bases and J by 4 bases, with 17 bases between them. CDR3 nucleotide sequence: TGCGCCAGCAGCTTATTTCCCGGGGAGATGCCAGATACGCAGTATTTT. Amino acid sequence: CASSLFPGEMPDTQYF.

The rearrangement joins TRBV7-9 to TRBJ2-7, with TRBD1 matching over 8 bases. The CDR3 runs 14 residues. Trimming cost V 5 bases and J 6 bases; bases outside gene matches: 9. From germline, CDR1 is SEHNR and CDR2 FQNEAQ (reference sequence). The CDR3 protein is CASSPVGQGGEQYF. The DNA for the CDR3 is TGTGCCAGCAGCCCCGTCGGACAGGGCGGCGAGCAGTACTTC.

V is TRBV30 and J is TRBJ2-3, with D possibly matching TRBD1 (6 bases). V lost 8 bases, J lost 0 bases, and 15 bases lay in between. CDR1 is GTSNPN and CDR2 is SVGIG in the germline V gene (reference sequence). This CDR3 comprises 14 residues. Here the CDR3 DNA reads TGTGCCCGGGCACAGGGCCTTAGCACAGATACGCAGTATTTT. Its translation: CARAQGLSTDTQYF. Combining the CDR3 with reference TRBV30 and TRBJ2-3 gives the whole variable domain SQTIHQWPATLVQPVGSPLSLECTVEGTSNPNLYWYRQAAGRGLQLLFYSVGIGQISSEVPQNLSASRPQDRQFILSSKKLLLSDSGFYLCARAQGLSTDTQYFGPGTRLTVL.

The rearrangement joins TRBV5-4 to TRBJ2-7, with 8 nucleotides matching TRBD1. V shed 2 bases, J shed 0 bases, and the junction held 4 bases outside the gene matches. The CDR3 loop spans 15 amino acids. Looked up from germline, CDR1 is SGHNT and CDR2 is YYREEE (reference sequence). The CDR3 DNA reads as TGTGCCAGCAGCTTCGACAGGGGAAGCTCCTACGAGCAGTACTTC. Translating gives CASSFDRGSSYEQYF.

This chain joins TRBV28 and TRBJ2-7; TRBD1 might be the D (6 bases). V shed 6 bases and J shed 5 bases, with 17 bases lying between them. CDR3 length: 14 amino acids. Germline CDR1 and CDR2: MDHEN and SYDVKM. CDR3 bases: TGTGCCAGCAGCCCTCCGGGACATAGGGACGAGCAGTACTTC. This translates into CASSPPGHRDEQYF.

The chain combines TRBV7-9 with TRBJ1-2; D not certain. Looked up from germline, CDR1 is SEHNR and CDR2 is FQNEAQ (reference sequence). This CDR3 contains 14 residues. For the CDR3, the DNA is TGTGCTACCATCCCCCCGGGAGACAACTATGGCTACACCTTC. This encodes CATIPPGDNYGYTF.

V and J are TRBV5-1 and TRBJ1-1; 9 bases line up with TRBD1. The CDR3 sequence is 15 residues long. Trimming removed 5 bases from V and 3 bases from J; junction bases left unmatched: 8. Germline V CDR1 and CDR2: SGHRS, YFSETQ. CDR3 sequence: CASRIQGALDTEAFF. For the CDR3, the DNA is TGCGCCAGCAGGATACAGGGGGCGCTGGACACTGAAGCTTTCTTT.

This chain links TRBV7-2 with TRBJ2-7; 9 nucleotides match TRBD2. The CDR3 sequence is 15 residues long. After removal of 5 bases from V and 4 bases from J, the junction contained 9 bases not matched to a gene. Germline CDR1 is SGHTA and CDR2 is FQGNSA. CDR3 coding DNA: TGTGCCAGCAGCCCGGGAGGCGGGGGGGCATACGAGCAGTACTTC. It translates to CASSPGGGGAYEQYF.

This chain connects TRBV19 to TRBJ1-1; D remains unclear. Germline values: CDR1 LNHDA, CDR2 SQIVND (reference sequence). V was clipped by 4 bases and J by 2 bases, with 11 bases between them. The CDR3 loop spans 14 amino acids. CDR3 DNA: TGTGCCAGTAGTACCCACCGGACTAACACTGAAGCTTTCTTT. It translates to CASSTHRTNTEAFF.

The rearrangement uses TRBV7-2 and TRBJ2-7; maybe TRBD2 (6 bases). Looked up from germline, CDR1 is SGHTA and CDR2 is FQGNSA. CDR3 size: 14 residues. The V and J ends lost 8 bases and 5 bases respectively, with 19 bases between them. CDR3 bases: TGTGCCAGCTCAGCCGGAGGGAGTTTGAACGAGCAGTACTTC. Translating it yields CASSAGGSLNEQYF.

This chain uses TRBV28 with TRBJ2-7, with 12 positions matching TRBD2. Germline CDR1 is MDHEN and CDR2 is SYDVKM. V lost 5 bases to trimming and J lost 2 bases; unmatched junction nucleotides: 1. The CDR3 extends over 14 amino acids. Written as DNA, the CDR3 is TGTGCCAGCAGTCGGACTAGCGGGGCCTACGAGCAGTACTTC. Translating gives CASSRTSGAYEQYF.

The chain is built from TRBV5-1 and TRBJ1-1, with D tentatively TRBD1 (5 bases). Germline V CDR1 and CDR2: SGHRS, YFSETQ. Trimming pared 1 base from V and 1 base from J, leaving 14 bases between. There are 16 residues in the CDR3. The CDR3: CASSLSSGYANTEAFF. The CDR3 bases are TGCGCCAGCAGCTTGTCTTCAGGGTACGCGAACACTGAAGCTTTCTTT.

The chain links TRBV5-1 to TRBJ1-2, with TRBD1 matching over 7 bases. J gave up 5 bases and V 4 bases, and 11 bases lay outside the gene matches. Germline values: CDR1 SGHRS, CDR2 YFSETQ. This CDR3 is built from 15 residues. CDR3 nucleotides: TGCGCCAGCAGCCAAGGGACAGCCGGTCCGTATGGCTACACCTTC. This gives the protein CASSQGTAGPYGYTF.

The rearrangement uses TRBV10-1 and TRBJ2-3, with 9 bases that match TRBD2. The germline V gene encodes CDR1 WNHNN and CDR2 SYGVQD (reference sequence). V gave up 0 bases and J gave up 2 bases; unmatched junction bases: 6. The CDR3 contains 17 residues. The CDR3 protein is CASSESWREGDTDTQYF. The CDR3 DNA follows: TGCGCCAGCAGTGAGTCGTGGCGGGAGGGAGACACAGATACGCAGTATTTT.

J is TRBJ1-1 and V is TRBV5-1, with D uncertain. The ends were cut back, 1 base at V and 1 base at J, with 8 bases in the middle. CDR1 and CDR2 from the germline V gene are SGHRS and YFSETQ. The CDR3 has 14 residues. As DNA, the CDR3 is TGCGCCAGCAGCTTGTTCGCAGGGAACACTGAAGCTTTCTTT. Translating gives CASSLFAGNTEAFF.